The 21 T cell receptor beta chains in this list originate from one sample, sequenced in a study of T-cell memory formation after mild COVID-19. Each CDR3 protein is one row after TCRdb ran MiXCR on the 5' RACE reads. In the table there are fewer than 250,000 distinct CDR3 sequences, more than 9% of which are singletons. The sample comprised PBMCs or a T cell subset sorted from them (not recorded which). These receptors originate from a man aged 18 to 29 who had mild COVID-19 (a few samples of this study predate the infection). Cell type and time point are not known.

The chain has TRBV9 and TRBJ2-5, with D perhaps TRBD2 (5 bases). The CDR3 contains 15 residues. V was shortened by 0 bases and J by 5 bases, with 14 bases between the two germline ends. The germline gives CDR1 SGDLS, CDR2 YYNGEE. The CDR3 spells CASSVVGDVSETQYF. In DNA, the CDR3 is TGTGCCAGCAGCGTAGTGGGAGACGTTTCGGAGACCCAGTACTTC.

This clonotype was seen a few times. This chain links TRBV5-1 with TRBJ1-2; tentative D call: TRBD1 (5 bases). CDR1 is SGHRS, CDR2 YFSETQ, per germline. The germline V and J ends were trimmed by 5 bases and 0 bases, with 11 bases remaining between them. This CDR3 contains 14 residues. The CDR3 sequence is CASRRDPPNYGYTF. The CDR3 DNA reads as TGCGCCAGCAGACGGGACCCCCCTAACTATGGCTACACCTTC.

This clonotype was picked up a small number of times. This sequence joins TRBV4-3 and TRBJ2-7; D ambiguous. Germline-derived CDR1 and CDR2 are LGHNA and YSLEER. The CDR3 has 15 residues. V shed 1 base and J shed 0 bases, with 10 bases lying between them. The CDR3 reads CASSQGSVGSYEQYF. The CDR3 nucleotides read TGCGCCAGCAGCCAAGGGTCGGTAGGCTCCTACGAGCAGTACTTC.

This clonotype was counted ten times or more. The chain has TRBV5-1 and TRBJ2-1; no definite D call. With 1 base removed from V and 1 base from J, the gap between germline ends came to 12 bases. The CDR3 extends over 16 amino acids. CDR1 and CDR2 from the germline V gene are SGHRS and YFSETQ. The CDR3 bases are TGCGCCAGCAGCTTGTCGGTGATTAGTTCCTACAATGAGCAGTTCTTC. It codes for CASSLSVISSYNEQFF. Full variable domain (missing parts from reference TRBV5-1 and TRBJ2-1): KAGVTQTPRYLIKTRGQQVTLSCSPISGHRSVSWYQQTPGQGLQFLFEYFSETQRNKGNFPGRFSGRQFSNSRSEMNVSTLELGDSALYLCASSLSVISSYNEQFFGPGTRLTVL.

This clonotype was observed many times. The chain is built from TRBV5-5 and TRBJ1-5; D unresolved. Germline V gives CDR1 SGHKS, CDR2 YYEKEE (reference sequence). Between the trimmed V and J ends, which lost 0 bases and 0 bases, there was a span of 7 bases. CDR3 length: 15 amino acids. The CDR3: CASSLEGHSNQPQHF. The DNA of the CDR3 is TGTGCCAGCAGCTTGGAGGGCCATAGCAATCAGCCCCAGCATTTT. Complete variable domain (other parts from reference TRBV5-5 and TRBJ1-5): DAGVTQSPTHLIKTRGQQVTLRCSPISGHKSVSWYQQVLGQGPQFIFQYYEKEERGRGNFPDRFSARQFPNYSSELNVNALLLGDSALYLCASSLEGHSNQPQHFGDGTRLSIL.

In its sample, this clonotype was seen many times. This chain connects TRBV5-1 to TRBJ2-7, with TRBD1 matching 7 bases. The CDR3 has 14 amino acids. Trimming took 0 bases from V and 3 from J; bases not matched to a gene: 3. Germline V gene lookup returns CDR1 SGHRS and CDR2 YFSETQ. The CDR3 DNA is TGCGCCAGCAGCTTGGGACAGGGTTACTACGAGCAGTACGTC. Its protein is CASSLGQGYYEQYV.

In its sample, this clonotype was seen many times. V and J are TRBV11-2 and TRBJ2-1; no firm D call. The CDR3 is 12 amino acids. Per the germline V gene, CDR1 is SGHAT and CDR2 is FQNNGV. Trimming took 5 bases from V and 7 from J, leaving 9 bases between them. The CDR3 sequence: CASSPRPNEQFF. The CDR3 nucleotides read TGTGCCAGCAGCCCTAGACCTAATGAGCAGTTCTTC.

The table lists this clonotype with a few counts. This chain connects TRBV11-2 to TRBJ2-7, with 8 bases fitting TRBD2. This CDR3 spans 15 amino acids. CDR1 SGHAT and CDR2 FQNNGV come from the germline V gene. Trimming removed 5 bases from V and 0 bases from J; junction bases left unmatched: 6. The CDR3 spells CASSRESGSSYEQYV. CDR3 DNA sequence: TGTGCCAGCAGCCGAGAAAGCGGGAGCTCCTACGAGCAGTACGTC.

The chain uses TRBV6-5 and TRBJ2-2; TRBD1 matches 8 bases. The V segment lost 6 bases and the J segment 0 bases; nucleotides outside the gene matches: 3. CDR3 length: 15 amino acids. The germline V gene has CDR1 MNHEY and CDR2 SVGAGI. CDR3: CASRKDRANTGELFF. CDR3 sequence (DNA): TGTGCCAGCAGGAAGGACAGGGCGAACACCGGGGAGCTGTTTTTT.

V usage is TRBV20-1 and J usage is TRBJ2-7, with D possibly matching TRBD2 (7 bases). This CDR3 region has 15 residues. Germline-derived CDR1 and CDR2 are DFQATT and SNEGSKA (reference sequence). Between the trimmed V and J ends, which lost 0 bases and 4 bases, there was a span of 16 bases. The DNA for the CDR3 is TGCAGTGCTAGAGATAGCGGACTAGGGACATACGAGCAGTACTTC. Protein: CSARDSGLGTYEQYF.

The chain joins TRBV12-3 or TRBV12-4 to TRBJ1-2; TRBD1 is a possible D gene (5 bases). Between the trimmed V and J ends, which lost 0 bases and 6 bases, there was a span of 11 bases. The CDR3 spans 14 residues. CDR3 loop: CASSLAHRMDGYTF. The CDR3 DNA reads as TGTGCCAGCAGTTTAGCCCACAGGATGGATGGCTACACCTTC.

This sequence joins TRBV7-2 and TRBJ2-5; 12 nucleotides agree with TRBD1. V lost 6 bases to trimming and J lost 5 bases; unmatched junction nucleotides: 7. Germline-derived CDR1 and CDR2 are SGHTA and FQGNSA. The CDR3 is made up of 15 amino acids. CDR3 in DNA: TGTGCCAGCAGACCCGGGACAGGGGGCTTGGAGACCCAGTACTTC. The encoded protein is CASRPGTGGLETQYF.

This clonotype was recorded a few times. The CDR3 coding sequence is TGTGCCAGTAGTAGACTAGCGGGGCTCCCAGAGACCCAGTACTTC. This encodes CASSRLAGLPETQYF. V is TRBV19 and J is TRBJ2-5; 11 bases are a match to TRBD2. Looked up from germline, CDR1 is LNHDA and CDR2 is SQIVND (reference sequence). The CDR3 length is 15 residues. After removal of 4 bases from V and 4 bases from J, the junction contained 5 bases not matched to a gene.

This clonotype has a handful of counts. The chain recombines TRBV24-1 with TRBJ1-5; perhaps TRBD1 as D (5 bases). CDR1 KGHDR and CDR2 SFDVKD come from the germline V gene. Trimming shortened V by 2 bases and J by 3 bases, and 13 bases separated the two germline ends. This CDR3 is built from 16 residues. The CDR3 sequence: CATSDSGNGSNQPQHF. CDR3 in DNA: TGTGCCACCAGTGATTCAGGGAACGGGTCCAATCAGCCCCAGCATTTT.

The chain recombines TRBV6-5 with TRBJ1-2, with D perhaps TRBD1 (6 bases). V was cut by 0 bases and J by 8 bases, with 13 bases left in between. CDR3 size: 14 residues. Germline CDR1 and CDR2: MNHEY and SVGAGI. CDR3 amino acids: CASSYSYRVHGYTF. The CDR3 region has the DNA TGTGCCAGCAGTTACTCGTACAGGGTGCACGGCTACACCTTC.

In its sample, this clonotype was seen a few times. This sequence joins TRBV12-3 or TRBV12-4 and TRBJ2-7, with TRBD1 as a possible D gene (6 bases). The CDR3 runs to 12 residues. The germline V and J ends were trimmed by 6 bases and 7 bases, with 13 bases remaining between them. Here the CDR3 DNA reads TGTGCCAGCAGCAACAGGGTGGGGGAGCAGTACTTC. Translation: CASSNRVGEQYF.

This clonotype was counted at least ten times. The CDR3 is CASSWVANTEAFF. CDR3 coding DNA: TGCGCCAGCAGCTGGGTGGCAAACACTGAAGCTTTCTTT. This chain connects TRBV5-1 to TRBJ1-1; D gene unclear. Trimming removed 3 bases at V and 2 bases at J, with 8 bases between. Germline V gene lookup returns CDR1 SGHRS and CDR2 YFSETQ. The CDR3 has 13 amino acids. The whole variable domain, remainder taken from reference TRBV5-1 and TRBJ1-1, is KAGVTQTPRYLIKTRGQQVTLSCSPISGHRSVSWYQQTPGQGLQFLFEYFSETQRNKGNFPGRFSGRQFSNSRSEMNVSTLELGDSALYLCASSWVANTEAFFGQGTRLTVV.

This chain joins TRBV19 and TRBJ2-1; D not certain. Germline-derived CDR1 and CDR2 are LNHDA and SQIVND (reference sequence). V lost 3 bases and J 6 bases, leaving 18 bases between the germline ends. CDR3 length: 16 residues. The CDR3 DNA reads TGTGCCAGTAGTATCCCCCACACAGTCTGGGGCAATGAGCAGTTCTTC. It is translated as CASSIPHTVWGNEQFF.

This clonotype was seen a handful of times. The chain has TRBV7-8 and TRBJ2-7, with D perhaps TRBD2 (6 bases). Trimming removed 1 base from V and 2 bases from J, with 9 bases in between. Germline-derived CDR1 and CDR2 are SGHVS and FQNEAQ. The CDR3 spans 14 residues. The CDR3 protein is CASSLVTGAYEQYV. Written as DNA, the CDR3 is TGTGCCAGCAGCTTAGTTACGGGGGCCTACGAGCAGTACGTC.

In DNA, the CDR3 is TGCGCCAGCAGCCAAAACCGACAGGGGTGGCAGTTCTTC. Its protein product is CASSQNRQGWQFF. This sequence joins TRBV4-3 and TRBJ2-1; 8 nucleotides align to TRBD1. With V trimmed by 2 bases and J by 12 bases, 6 bases remained unmatched. This CDR3 is 13 amino acids long. Germline V gene lookup returns CDR1 LGHNA and CDR2 YSLEER.

The chain couples TRBV5-1 to TRBJ1-3; D is unclear. The V end lost 0 bases, the J end lost 3 bases, and 13 bases lay between the germline ends. Germline V gives CDR1 SGHRS, CDR2 YFSETQ. The CDR3 covers 16 residues. For the CDR3, the DNA is TGCGCCAGCAGCTTGGCCGGTTCGGCGAATGGAAACACCATATATTTT. It translates to CASSLAGSANGNTIYF.